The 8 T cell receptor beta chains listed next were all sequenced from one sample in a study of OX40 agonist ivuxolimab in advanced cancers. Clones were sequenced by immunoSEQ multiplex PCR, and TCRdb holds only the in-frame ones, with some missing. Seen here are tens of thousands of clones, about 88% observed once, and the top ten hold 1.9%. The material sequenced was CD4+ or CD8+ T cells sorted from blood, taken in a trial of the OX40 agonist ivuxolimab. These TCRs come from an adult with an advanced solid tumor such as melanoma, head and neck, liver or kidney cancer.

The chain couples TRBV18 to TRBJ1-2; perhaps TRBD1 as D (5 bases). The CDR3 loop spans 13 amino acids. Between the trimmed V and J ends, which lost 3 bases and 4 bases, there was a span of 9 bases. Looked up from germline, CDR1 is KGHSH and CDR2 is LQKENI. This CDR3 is CASSPEGSYGYTF. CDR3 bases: TGTGCCAGCTCACCCGAGGGGTCCTATGGCTACACCTTC.

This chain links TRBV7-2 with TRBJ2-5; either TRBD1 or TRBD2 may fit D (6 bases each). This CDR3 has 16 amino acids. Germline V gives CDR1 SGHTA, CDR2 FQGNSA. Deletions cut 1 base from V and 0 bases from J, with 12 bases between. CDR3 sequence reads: CASSLGGADYQETQYF. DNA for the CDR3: TGTGCCAGCAGCTTAGGGGGGGCGGACTACCAAGAGACCCAGTACTTC.

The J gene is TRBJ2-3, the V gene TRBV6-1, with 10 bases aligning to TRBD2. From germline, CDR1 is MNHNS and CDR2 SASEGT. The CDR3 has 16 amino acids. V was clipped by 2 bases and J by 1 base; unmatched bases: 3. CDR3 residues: CASSERAGGRTDTQYF. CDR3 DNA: TGTGCCAGCAGTGAAAGAGCGGGGGGGCGCACAGATACGCAGTATTTT.

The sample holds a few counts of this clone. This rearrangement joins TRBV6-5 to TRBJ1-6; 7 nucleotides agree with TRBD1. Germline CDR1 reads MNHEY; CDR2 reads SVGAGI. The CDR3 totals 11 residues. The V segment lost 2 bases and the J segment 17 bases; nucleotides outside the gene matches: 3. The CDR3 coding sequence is TGTGCCAGCAGTTACAGGGGGCTATTCCACTTT. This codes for CASSYRGLFHF.

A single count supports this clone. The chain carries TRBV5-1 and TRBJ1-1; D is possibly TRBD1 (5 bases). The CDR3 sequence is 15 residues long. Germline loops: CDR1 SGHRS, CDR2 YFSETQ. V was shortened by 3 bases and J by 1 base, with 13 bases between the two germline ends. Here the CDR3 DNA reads TGCGCCAGCAGCTGGGACCGGGGGAGGAACACTGAAGCTTTCTTT. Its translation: CASSWDRGRNTEAFF.

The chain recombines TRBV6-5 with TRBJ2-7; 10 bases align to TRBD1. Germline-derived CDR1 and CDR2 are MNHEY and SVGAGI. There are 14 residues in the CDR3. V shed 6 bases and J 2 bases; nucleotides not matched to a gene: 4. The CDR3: CASRKGQGTYEQYF. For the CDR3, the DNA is TGTGCCAGCAGGAAGGGACAGGGGACCTACGAGCAGTACTTC.

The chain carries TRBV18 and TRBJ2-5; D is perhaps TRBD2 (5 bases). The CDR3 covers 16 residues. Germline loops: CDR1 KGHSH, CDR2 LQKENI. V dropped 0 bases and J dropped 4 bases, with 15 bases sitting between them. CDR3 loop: CASSPPYGVTGETQYF. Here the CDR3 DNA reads TGTGCCAGCTCACCACCGTACGGGGTGACGGGAGAGACCCAGTACTTC. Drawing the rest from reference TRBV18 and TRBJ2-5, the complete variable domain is NAGVMQNPRHLVRRRGQEARLRCSPMKGHSHVYWYRQLPEEGLKFMVYLQKENIIDESGMPKERFSAEFPKEGPSILRIQQVVRGDSAAYFCASSPPYGVTGETQYFGPGTRLLVL.

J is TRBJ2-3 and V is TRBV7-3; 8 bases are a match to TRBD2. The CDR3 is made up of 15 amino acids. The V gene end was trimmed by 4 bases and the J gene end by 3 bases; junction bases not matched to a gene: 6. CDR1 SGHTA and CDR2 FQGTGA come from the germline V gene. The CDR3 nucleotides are TGTGCCAGCAGCTCACTGGGACTAGAAACAGATACGCAGTATTTT. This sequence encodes CASSSLGLETDTQYF.